Each of the 9 T cell receptor beta chains below was sequenced from the same sample in a study of patients and donors after allogeneic stem cell transplantation. TCRdb re-called the RT-PCR reads with MiXCR, one entry per CDR3 protein. The table shows over 350,000 distinct CDR3 sequences, with roughly 17% occurring only once. Sequenced sample: blood, either unsorted or a sorted T cell fraction (not recorded which). The receptor source for this set is a human donor who was either an allogeneic HSCT recipient or a stem cell or donor lymphocyte infusion donor (not recorded which). It is not recorded whose cells these are; they may come from a transplant donor.

This clonotype showed up just a few times. The chain couples TRBV6-1 to TRBJ1-1, with TRBD1 as a possible D gene (5 bases). CDR1 and CDR2 from the germline V gene are MNHNS and SASEGT. There are 14 residues in the CDR3. V lost 2 bases, J lost 5 bases, and 12 bases lay in between. CDR3 amino acids: CASSESPGRTEAFF. The CDR3 DNA reads TGTGCCAGCAGTGAAAGTCCAGGGAGAACTGAAGCTTTCTTT.

A note on this clonotype: A much larger clone lies one base from this, so it may be a read error. The rearrangement uses TRBV21-1 and TRBJ2-5. TRBV21-1 is recorded as a pseudogene. The CDR3 length is 16 residues. CDR3 nucleotides: TGTGCCAGCCCCACGTTGTGGGGTTCGAAACAAGAGACCCAGTACTTC. Translated, it gives CASPTLWGSKQETQYF.

The J gene is TRBJ2-3, the V gene TRBV21-1; the D segment call TRBD2 is taken from the table without a DNA check. TRBV21-1 constitutes a pseudogene. This CDR3 contains 17 residues. The CDR3 here is CASSKDLAGPSTDTQYF. The DNA of the CDR3 is TGTGCCAGCAGCAAAGATCTAGCGGGACCTAGCACAGATACGCAGTATTTT.

CDR3 region: CASSQEVALSTDTQYF. The CDR3 nucleotides are TGTGCCAGCAGCCAAGAAGTTGCTCTTAGCACAGATACGCAGTATTTT. The genes are TRBV3-1 and TRBJ2-3; no reliable D call. CDR3 length: 16 amino acids. The germline V and J ends were trimmed by 0 bases and 0 bases, with 10 bases remaining between them. CDR1 is LGHDT and CDR2 is YNNKEL in the germline V gene (reference sequence).

This clonotype was observed a handful of times. The chain combines TRBV5-1 with TRBJ1-6; 8 bases line up with TRBD1. This CDR3 is built from 16 residues. V was clipped by 1 base and J by 6 bases; unmatched bases: 6. Germline values: CDR1 SGHRS, CDR2 YFSETQ. The CDR3: CASSLFTGGGNSPLHF. The CDR3 bases are TGCGCCAGCAGCTTGTTCACAGGGGGTGGTAATTCACCCCTCCACTTT.

The V gene is TRBV5-1, the J gene TRBJ1-2; 10 bases agree with TRBD1. The trim removed 4 bases at V and 4 bases at J, leaving 7 bases unmatched. Germline lookup yields CDR1 SGHRS and CDR2 YFSETQ. The CDR3 length is 15 residues. The CDR3 spells CASSPGQGKVYGYTF. The CDR3 DNA reads TGCGCCAGCAGCCCGGGACAGGGGAAAGTCTATGGCTACACCTTC.

This clonotype was observed a few times. This chain links TRBV29-1 with TRBJ1-1, with no clear D. The V end was cut by 2 bases, the J end by 3 bases, with 7 bases between. Germline V CDR1 and CDR2: SQVTM, ANQGSEA. The CDR3 spans 12 residues. The DNA for the CDR3 is TGCAGCGTTGAACCCAGGTACACTGAAGCTTTCTTT. Protein sequence: CSVEPRYTEAFF.

This clonotype was observed many times. V and J are TRBV12-3 or TRBV12-4 and TRBJ1-1; no clear D. This CDR3 contains 13 residues. V shed 3 bases and J shed 4 bases, with 9 bases lying between them. CDR3 amino acids: CASSFSGITEAFF. CDR3 nucleotide sequence: TGTGCCAGCAGTTTCTCGGGGATCACTGAAGCTTTCTTT.

The chain is built from TRBV9 and TRBJ2-3, with no clear D. Germline CDR1 is SGDLS and CDR2 is YYNGEE. V lost 3 bases and J lost 4, with 18 bases in between. The CDR3 is 16 amino acids. CDR3 nucleotide sequence: TGTGCCAGCAGCGCCCCTGGGTCGGTGGTGGCAGATACGCAGTATTTT. Its translation is CASSAPGSVVADTQYF.